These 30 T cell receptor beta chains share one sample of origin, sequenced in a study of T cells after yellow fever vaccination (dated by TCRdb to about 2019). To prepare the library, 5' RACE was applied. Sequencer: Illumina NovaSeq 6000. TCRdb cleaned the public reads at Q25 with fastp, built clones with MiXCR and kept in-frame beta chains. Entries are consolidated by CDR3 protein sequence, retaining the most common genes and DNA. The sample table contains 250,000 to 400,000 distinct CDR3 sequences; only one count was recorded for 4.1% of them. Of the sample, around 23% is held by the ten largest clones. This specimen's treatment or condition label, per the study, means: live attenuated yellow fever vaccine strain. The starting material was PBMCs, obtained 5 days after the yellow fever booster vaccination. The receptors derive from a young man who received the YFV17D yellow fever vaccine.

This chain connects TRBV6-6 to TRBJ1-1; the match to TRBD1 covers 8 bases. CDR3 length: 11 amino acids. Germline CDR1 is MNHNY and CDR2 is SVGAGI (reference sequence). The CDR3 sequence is CSVGQGTEAFF. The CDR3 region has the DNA TGTTCGGTAGGACAGGGCACTGAAGCTTTCTTT.

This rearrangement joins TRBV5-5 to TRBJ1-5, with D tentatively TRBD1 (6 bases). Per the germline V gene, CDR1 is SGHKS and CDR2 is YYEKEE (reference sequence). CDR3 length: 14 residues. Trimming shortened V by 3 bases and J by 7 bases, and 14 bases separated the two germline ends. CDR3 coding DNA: TGTGCCAGCAGCTCGGGGGCTGGTCTCCAGCCCCAGCATTTT. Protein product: CASSSGAGLQPQHF.

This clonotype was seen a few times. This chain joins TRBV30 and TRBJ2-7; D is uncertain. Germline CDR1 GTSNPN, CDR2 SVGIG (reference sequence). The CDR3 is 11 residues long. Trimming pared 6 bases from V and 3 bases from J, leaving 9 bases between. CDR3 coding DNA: TGTGCCTGTCGCCTCGGCTACGAGCAGTACTTC. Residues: CACRLGYEQYF.

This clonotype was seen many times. The CDR3: CASSSLPTGSHGYTF. The CDR3 DNA follows: TGTGCCAGCAGCTCACTACCCACAGGGTCGCATGGCTACACCTTC. The rearrangement joins TRBV7-9 to TRBJ1-2; possibly TRBD1 for D (6 bases). The CDR3 totals 15 residues. From germline, CDR1 is SEHNR and CDR2 FQNEAQ (reference sequence). Trimming cost V 4 bases and J 6 bases, with 18 bases left between them.

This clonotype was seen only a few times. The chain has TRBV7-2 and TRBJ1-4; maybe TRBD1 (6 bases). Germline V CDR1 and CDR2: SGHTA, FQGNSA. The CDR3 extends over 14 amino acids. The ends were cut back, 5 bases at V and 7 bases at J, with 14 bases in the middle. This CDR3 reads CASSAEGVFEKLFF. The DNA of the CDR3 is TGTGCCAGCAGCGCGGAGGGGGTCTTTGAAAAACTGTTTTTT.

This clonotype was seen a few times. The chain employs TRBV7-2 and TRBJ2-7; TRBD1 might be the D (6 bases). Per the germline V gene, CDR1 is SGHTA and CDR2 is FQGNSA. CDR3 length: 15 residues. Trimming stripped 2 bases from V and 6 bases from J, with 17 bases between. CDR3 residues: CASSLSVWDMGEQYV. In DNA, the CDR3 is TGTGCCAGCAGCTTAAGTGTGTGGGACATGGGCGAGCAGTACGTC.

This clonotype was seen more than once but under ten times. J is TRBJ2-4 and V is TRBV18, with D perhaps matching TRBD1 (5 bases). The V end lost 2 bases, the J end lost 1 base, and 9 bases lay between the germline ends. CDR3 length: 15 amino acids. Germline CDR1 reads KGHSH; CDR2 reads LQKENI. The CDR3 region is CASSPVAGAKNIQYF. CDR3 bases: TGTGCCAGCTCACCAGTGGCAGGGGCCAAAAACATTCAGTACTTC.

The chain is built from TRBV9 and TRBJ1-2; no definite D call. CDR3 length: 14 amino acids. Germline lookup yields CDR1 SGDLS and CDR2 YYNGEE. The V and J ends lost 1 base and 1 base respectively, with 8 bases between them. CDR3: CASSVSGNNYGYTF. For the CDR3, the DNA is TGTGCCAGCAGCGTATCTGGAAATAACTATGGCTACACCTTC.

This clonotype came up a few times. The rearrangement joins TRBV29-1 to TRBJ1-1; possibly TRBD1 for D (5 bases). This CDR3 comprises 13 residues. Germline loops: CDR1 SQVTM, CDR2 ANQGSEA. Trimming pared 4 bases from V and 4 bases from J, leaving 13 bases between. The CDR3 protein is CSVGQGRITEAFF. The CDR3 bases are TGCAGCGTTGGGCAGGGCCGAATCACTGAAGCTTTCTTT.

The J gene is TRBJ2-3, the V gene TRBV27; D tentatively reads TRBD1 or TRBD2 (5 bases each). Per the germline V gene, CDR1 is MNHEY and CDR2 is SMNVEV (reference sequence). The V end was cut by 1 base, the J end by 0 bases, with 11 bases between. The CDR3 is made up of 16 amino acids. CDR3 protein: CASSLWDGISTDTQYF. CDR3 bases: TGTGCCAGCAGTTTATGGGACGGTATTAGCACAGATACGCAGTATTTT.

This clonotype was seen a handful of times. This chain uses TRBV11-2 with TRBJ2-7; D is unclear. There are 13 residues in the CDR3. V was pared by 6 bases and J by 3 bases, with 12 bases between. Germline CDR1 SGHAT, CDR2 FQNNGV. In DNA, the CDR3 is TGTGCCAGCAGATTCTCCCAGGACTACGAGCAGTACTTC. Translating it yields CASRFSQDYEQYF.

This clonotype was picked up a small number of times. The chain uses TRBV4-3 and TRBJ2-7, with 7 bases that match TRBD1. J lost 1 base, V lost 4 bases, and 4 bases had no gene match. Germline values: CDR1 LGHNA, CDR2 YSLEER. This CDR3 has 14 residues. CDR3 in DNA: TGCGCCAGCAGCCGTTACAGGGGATCCTACGAGCAGTACTTC. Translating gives CASSRYRGSYEQYF.

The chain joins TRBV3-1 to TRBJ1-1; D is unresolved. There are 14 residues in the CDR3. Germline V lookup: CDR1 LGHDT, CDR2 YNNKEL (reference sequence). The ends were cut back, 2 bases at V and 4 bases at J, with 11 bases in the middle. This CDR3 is CASSQPGLGTEAFF. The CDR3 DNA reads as TGTGCCAGCAGCCAACCCGGGCTTGGCACTGAAGCTTTCTTT.

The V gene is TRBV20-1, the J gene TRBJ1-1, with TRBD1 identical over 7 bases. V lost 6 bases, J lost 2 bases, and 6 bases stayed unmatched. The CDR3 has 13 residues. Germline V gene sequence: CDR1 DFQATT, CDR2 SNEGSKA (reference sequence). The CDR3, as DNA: TGCAGTGCAAGACAGGGTCTAAACACTGAAGCTTTCTTT. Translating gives CSARQGLNTEAFF.

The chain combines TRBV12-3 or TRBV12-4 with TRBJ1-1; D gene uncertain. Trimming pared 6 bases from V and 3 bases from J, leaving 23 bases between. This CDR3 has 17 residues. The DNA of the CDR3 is TGTGCCAGCAGCAAACAAAGTTCACCCGTTCGATACACTGAAGCTTTCTTT. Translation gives CASSKQSSPVRYTEAFF.

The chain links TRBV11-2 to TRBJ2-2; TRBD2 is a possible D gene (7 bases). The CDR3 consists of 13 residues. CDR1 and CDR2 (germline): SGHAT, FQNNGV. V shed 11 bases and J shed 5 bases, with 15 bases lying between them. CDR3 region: CALRGGPTGELFF. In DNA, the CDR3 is TGTGCCCTTAGGGGGGGCCCGACCGGGGAGCTGTTTTTT.

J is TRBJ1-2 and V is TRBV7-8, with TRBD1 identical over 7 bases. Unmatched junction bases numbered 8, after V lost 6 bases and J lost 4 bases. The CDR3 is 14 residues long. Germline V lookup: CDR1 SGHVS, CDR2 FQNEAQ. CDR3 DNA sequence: TGTGCCAGCAGTCTAGACAGGGATCCCTATGGCTACACCTTC. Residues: CASSLDRDPYGYTF.

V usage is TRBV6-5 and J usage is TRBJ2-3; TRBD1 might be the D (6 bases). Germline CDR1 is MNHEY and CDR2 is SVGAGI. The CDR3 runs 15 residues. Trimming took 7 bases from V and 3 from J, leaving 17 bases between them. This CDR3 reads CASTKQGWATDTQYF. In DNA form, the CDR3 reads TGTGCCAGCACCAAACAGGGATGGGCAACAGATACGCAGTATTTT.

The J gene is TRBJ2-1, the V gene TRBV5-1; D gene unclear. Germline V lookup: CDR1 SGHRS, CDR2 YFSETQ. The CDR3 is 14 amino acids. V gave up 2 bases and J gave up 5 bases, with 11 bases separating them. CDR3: CASSFGRIHNEQFF. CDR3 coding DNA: TGCGCCAGCAGCTTCGGGCGGATCCACAATGAGCAGTTCTTC.

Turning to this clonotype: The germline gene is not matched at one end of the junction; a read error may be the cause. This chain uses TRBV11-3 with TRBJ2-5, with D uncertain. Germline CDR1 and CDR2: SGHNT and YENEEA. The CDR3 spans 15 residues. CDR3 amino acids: CDSSRGIQPPETQYF. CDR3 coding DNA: TGTGACAGCAGCCGAGGTATACAACCTCCAGAGACCCAGTACTTC.

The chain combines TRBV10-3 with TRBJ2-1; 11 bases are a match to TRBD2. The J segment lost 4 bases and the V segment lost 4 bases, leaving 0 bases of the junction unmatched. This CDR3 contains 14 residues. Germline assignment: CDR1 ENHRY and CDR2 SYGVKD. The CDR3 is CAISGTSGYNEQFF. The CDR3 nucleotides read TGTGCCATCAGTGGGACTAGCGGGTACAATGAGCAGTTCTTC.

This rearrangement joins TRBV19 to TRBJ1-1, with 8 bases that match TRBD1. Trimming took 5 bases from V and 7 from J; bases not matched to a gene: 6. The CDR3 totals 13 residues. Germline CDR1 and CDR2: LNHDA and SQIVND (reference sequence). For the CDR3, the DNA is TGTGCCAGTAGTCCCGGGACAGGTGGTGAAGCTTTCTTT. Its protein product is CASSPGTGGEAFF.

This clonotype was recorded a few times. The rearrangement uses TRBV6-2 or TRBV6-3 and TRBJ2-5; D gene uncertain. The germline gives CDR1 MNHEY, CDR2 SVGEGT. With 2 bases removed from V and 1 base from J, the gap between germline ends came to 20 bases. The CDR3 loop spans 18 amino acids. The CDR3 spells CASSYVGIALFGQETQYF. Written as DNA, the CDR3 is TGTGCCAGCAGTTACGTCGGTATCGCGCTCTTCGGCCAAGAGACCCAGTACTTC.

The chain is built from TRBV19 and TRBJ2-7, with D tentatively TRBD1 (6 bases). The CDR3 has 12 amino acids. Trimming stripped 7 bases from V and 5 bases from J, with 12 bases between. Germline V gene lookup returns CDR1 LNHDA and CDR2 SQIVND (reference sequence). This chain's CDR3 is CASIGRTDEQYF. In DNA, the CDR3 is TGTGCCAGTATCGGCAGGACAGACGAGCAGTACTTC.

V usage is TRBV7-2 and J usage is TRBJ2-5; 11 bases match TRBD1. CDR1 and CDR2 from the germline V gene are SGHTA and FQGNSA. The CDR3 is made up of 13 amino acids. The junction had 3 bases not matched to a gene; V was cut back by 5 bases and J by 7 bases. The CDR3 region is CASSAGQGGTQYF. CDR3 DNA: TGTGCCAGCAGCGCGGGACAGGGGGGGACCCAGTACTTC.

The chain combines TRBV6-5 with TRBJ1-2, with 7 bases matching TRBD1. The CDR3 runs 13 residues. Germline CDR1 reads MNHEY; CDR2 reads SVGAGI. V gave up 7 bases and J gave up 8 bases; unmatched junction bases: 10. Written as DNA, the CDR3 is TGTGCCAGCAATAGACAGGGTTCTCACGGCTACACCTTC. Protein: CASNRQGSHGYTF.

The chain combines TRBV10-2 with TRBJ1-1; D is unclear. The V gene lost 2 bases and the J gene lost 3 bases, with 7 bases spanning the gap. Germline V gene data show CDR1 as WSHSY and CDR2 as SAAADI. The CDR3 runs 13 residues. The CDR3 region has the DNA TGCGCCAGCAGTGAGGCGGGAGACACTGAAGCTTTCTTT. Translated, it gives CASSEAGDTEAFF.

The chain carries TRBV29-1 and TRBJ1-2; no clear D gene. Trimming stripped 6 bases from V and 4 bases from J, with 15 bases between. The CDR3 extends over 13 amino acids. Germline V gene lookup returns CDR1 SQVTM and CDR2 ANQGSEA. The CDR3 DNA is TGCAGCGTGGACCTCCGGGAGACCTATGGCTACACCTTC. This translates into CSVDLRETYGYTF.

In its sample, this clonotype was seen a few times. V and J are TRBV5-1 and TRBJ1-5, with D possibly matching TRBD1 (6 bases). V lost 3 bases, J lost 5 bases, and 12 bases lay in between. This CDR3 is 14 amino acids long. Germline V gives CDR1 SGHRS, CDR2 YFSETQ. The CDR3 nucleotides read TGCGCCAGCAGCTACACAGGGAGGGATCAGCCCCAGCATTTT. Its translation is CASSYTGRDQPQHF.

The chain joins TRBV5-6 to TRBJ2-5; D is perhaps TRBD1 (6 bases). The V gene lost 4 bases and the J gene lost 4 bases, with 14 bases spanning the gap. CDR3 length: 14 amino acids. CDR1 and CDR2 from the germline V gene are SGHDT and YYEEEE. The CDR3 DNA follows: TGTGCCAGCAGCAGTACAGGGAGTGGAGAGACCCAGTACTTC. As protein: CASSSTGSGETQYF.